The rows below give T cell receptor beta chains drawn from one sample of a study of CD8+ T cells in alopecia areata. Only in-frame clones appear in the TCRdb table, and some are missing; sequencing was by immunoSEQ multiplex PCR. The table records around 270,000 clones, about three fifths of them present only once. The sequences come from CD4+ T cells sorted from blood, collected at week 24, from a patient treated with tofacitinib. The receptors were gathered from a human donor with alopecia areata. The conserved cysteine and the conserved F or W are not part of the CDR3 here. The order of the fields is J gene, clone size, D gene, V gene, CDR3 protein. D genes are given only for firm matches. Part of the rows lack a size; the others show once, few, many or a class for expanded clones.

J gene: TRBJ1-2
clone size: -
D gene: -
V gene: TRBV5-1
CDR3 protein: ASSLDRAGYT

J gene: TRBJ1-1
clone size: -
D gene: TRBD1
V gene: TRBV4-3
CDR3 protein: ASSQDRYGTTEAF

J gene: TRBJ1-1
clone size: -
D gene: -
V gene: TRBV7-2
CDR3 protein: ASSLVQGSAEAF

J gene: TRBJ1-2
clone size: -
D gene: -
V gene: TRBV28
CDR3 protein: ASSPGRDDGYT

J gene: TRBJ1-5
clone size: few
D gene: -
V gene: TRBV5-6
CDR3 protein: ASSLLRFGDGNQPQH

J gene: TRBJ2-3
clone size: few
D gene: -
V gene: TRBV2
CDR3 protein: ASKGSTDTQY

J gene: TRBJ2-7
clone size: -
D gene: -
V gene: TRBV6-1
CDR3 protein: ASGQRSYEQY

J gene: TRBJ1-2
clone size: -
D gene: -
V gene: TRBV6-6
CDR3 protein: ASHRQDDYGYT

J gene: TRBJ2-5
clone size: -
D gene: -
V gene: TRBV2
CDR3 protein: ASAAGREETQY

J gene: TRBJ2-3
clone size: few
D gene: TRBD2
V gene: TRBV7-2
CDR3 protein: ASSFTSGGATDTQY

J gene: TRBJ2-5
clone size: few
D gene: -
V gene: TRBV30
CDR3 protein: AWSRGSGQETQY

J gene: TRBJ1-2
clone size: -
D gene: -
V gene: TRBV15
CDR3 protein: ATSRSGLQGYT

J gene: TRBJ1-1
clone size: -
D gene: -
V gene: TRBV23-1
CDR3 protein: DPTPHTEAF

J gene: TRBJ1-2
clone size: -
D gene: -
V gene: TRBV18
CDR3 protein: ASSPPDSPVSYT

J gene: TRBJ2-3
clone size: -
D gene: TRBD2
V gene: TRBV29-1
CDR3 protein: SVLAGGPGTQY

J gene: TRBJ2-1
clone size: -
D gene: -
V gene: TRBV4-2
CDR3 protein: ASSQLGGASNEQF

J gene: TRBJ1-1
clone size: -
D gene: -
V gene: TRBV6-6
CDR3 protein: ASSRTRNTEAF

J gene: TRBJ2-5
clone size: once
D gene: TRBD2
V gene: TRBV30
CDR3 protein: AWSGGSGVKETQY

J gene: TRBJ1-6
clone size: -
D gene: -
V gene: TRBV5-4
CDR3 protein: ASSREGHSPLH

J gene: TRBJ2-1
clone size: -
D gene: -
V gene: TRBV7-8
CDR3 protein: ASSLGQYNEQF

J gene: TRBJ2-7
clone size: -
D gene: -
V gene: TRBV15
CDR3 protein: ATSRGGLRYEQY

J gene: TRBJ2-5
clone size: -
D gene: -
V gene: TRBV30
CDR3 protein: AWSKQAQETQY

J gene: TRBJ2-7
clone size: few
D gene: -
V gene: TRBV29-1
CDR3 protein: SVSGRTSYEQY

J gene: TRBJ1-1
clone size: few
D gene: TRBD1
V gene: TRBV29-1
CDR3 protein: SVERDRNTEAF

J gene: TRBJ2-1
clone size: few
D gene: TRBD1
V gene: TRBV4-2
CDR3 protein: ASSQVGDRPYNEQF

J gene: TRBJ2-7
clone size: -
D gene: -
V gene: TRBV7-9
CDR3 protein: ASSLGVQSSYEQY

J gene: TRBJ1-2
clone size: -
D gene: -
V gene: TRBV25-1
CDR3 protein: ASSREFGQNYGYT

J gene: TRBJ1-1
clone size: -
D gene: TRBD1
V gene: TRBV4-1
CDR3 protein: ASSQEPRTGPEAF

J gene: TRBJ2-2
clone size: few
D gene: -
V gene: TRBV30
CDR3 protein: AWNPGLGATGELF

J gene: TRBJ1-2
clone size: -
D gene: -
V gene: TRBV2
CDR3 protein: ASSVRGSNYGYT

J gene: TRBJ1-5
clone size: -
D gene: -
V gene: TRBV7-3
CDR3 protein: ASSQTANQPQH

J gene: TRBJ2-7
clone size: -
D gene: -
V gene: TRBV5-1
CDR3 protein: ASSLADPTYEQY

J gene: TRBJ1-2
clone size: few
D gene: -
V gene: TRBV29-1
CDR3 protein: SLNRFLQGIYGYT

J gene: TRBJ1-6
clone size: once
D gene: -
V gene: TRBV30
CDR3 protein: AWSRSRTSYNSPLH

J gene: TRBJ1-2
clone size: -
D gene: TRBD1
V gene: TRBV29-1
CDR3 protein: SVGTTGGRGYT

J gene: TRBJ2-7
clone size: -
D gene: TRBD1
V gene: TRBV4-1
CDR3 protein: ASSQGQGASYEQY

J gene: TRBJ2-7
clone size: -
D gene: -
V gene: TRBV7-6
CDR3 protein: ASSIHPQGYEQY

J gene: TRBJ2-3
clone size: -
D gene: TRBD1
V gene: TRBV30
CDR3 protein: ARTGGLTDTQY

J gene: TRBJ2-5
clone size: -
D gene: -
V gene: TRBV5-4
CDR3 protein: ASSSTGQETQY

J gene: TRBJ1-2
clone size: -
D gene: -
V gene: TRBV7-9
CDR3 protein: ASSLVSGAHYGYT

J gene: TRBJ1-5
clone size: -
D gene: TRBD1
V gene: TRBV10-3
CDR3 protein: AISSGQAGPQH

J gene: TRBJ1-1
clone size: -
D gene: -
V gene: TRBV29-1
CDR3 protein: IRGTHTEAF

J gene: TRBJ1-5
clone size: -
D gene: -
V gene: TRBV7-9
CDR3 protein: ASSLSRADSNQPQH

J gene: TRBJ1-2
clone size: -
D gene: -
V gene: TRBV30
CDR3 protein: AWKAQGIYGYT

J gene: TRBJ2-7
clone size: -
D gene: TRBD1
V gene: TRBV7-2
CDR3 protein: ASSRDRGRYEQY

J gene: TRBJ2-7
clone size: -
D gene: TRBD2
V gene: TRBV7-3
CDR3 protein: ASSLTSGVEQY

J gene: TRBJ1-1
clone size: few
D gene: -
V gene: TRBV30
CDR3 protein: AWSRGGFTEAF

J gene: TRBJ2-2
clone size: -
D gene: -
V gene: TRBV5-1
CDR3 protein: ASSTGTPNTGELF

J gene: TRBJ1-5
clone size: -
D gene: TRBD1
V gene: TRBV29-1
CDR3 protein: SVGQGPNQPQH

J gene: TRBJ1-2
clone size: -
D gene: TRBD1
V gene: TRBV20-1
CDR3 protein: SDGQGDGYT

J gene: TRBJ2-7
clone size: -
D gene: -
V gene: TRBV7-2
CDR3 protein: ASSLDPSSYEQY

J gene: TRBJ2-5
clone size: -
D gene: TRBD1
V gene: TRBV4-3
CDR3 protein: ASSQLGTGQETQY

J gene: TRBJ1-2
clone size: -
D gene: -
V gene: TRBV6-5
CDR3 protein: ASSYFLSYGYT

J gene: TRBJ2-2
clone size: -
D gene: -
V gene: TRBV5-1
CDR3 protein: ASSNRTPRTGELF

J gene: TRBJ2-3
clone size: -
D gene: -
V gene: TRBV6-1
CDR3 protein: ASSEADTQY